The clone carrying this T cell receptor beta chain was seen only a few times. What it binds is unknown. The data were obtained in a study of memory CD4+ T cells and cytomegalovirus serostatus. Overall study results and limits: Suggested: most of the CMV-linked TCR signature lies in CD4+ memory cells. About 40% of the roughly 150 known CMV-associated TCRbeta sequences appeared in CD4+ memory. CMV serostatus prediction reached median AUC 0.95, or 0.91 with US-trained model.

Trimming removed 6 bases at V and 2 bases at J, with 6 bases between. In germline, CDR1 is SGHRS, CDR2 YFSETQ. The CDR3 is 13 amino acids. Single viable CD3+CD4+CD8-CD45RO+ cells were sorted as the memory CD4+ T cells. Assay used: immunoSEQ multiplex PCR; TCRdb lists only in-frame clones, some missing. Of tens of thousands of clones listed, 82% are singletons. J is TRBJ2-6 and V is TRBV5-1, with D unresolved. Sequencing input: memory CD4+ T cells from blood. The receptor's source is an adult in good health and CMV-seronegative. In nucleotides, the CDR3 is TGCGCCAGCACTCCCGCTGGGGCCAACGTCCTGACTTTC. Protein sequence: CASTPAGANVLTF.